A single sample gave rise to the 6 T cell receptor beta chains below, sequenced in a study of blood T cells in healthy people across ages. Alongside a J-beta primer mix, a sample-barcoded 5' primer served in a second PCR lasting about 6 to 12 cycles. TCRdb re-called the 5' RACE reads through MiXCR, storing one row per CDR3 protein. The table lists roughly 1,300,000 distinct CDR3 sequences, roughly 59% of them singletons. The sequencing sample was made of blood. These receptors all come from a young man in good health.

A word on this clonotype: This could be a read error, since a much larger clone is one nucleotide away. As DNA, the CDR3 is TGCAGCGTTGGGCAGGCGGGCGTCGAAGCTTTCTTT. The encoded protein is CSVGQAGVEAFF. V gene TRBV29-1 combines with J gene TRBJ1-1; no reliable D call. Germline CDR1 is SQVTM and CDR2 is ANQGSEA. V gave up 4 bases and J gave up 8 bases, with 14 bases separating them. The CDR3 runs 12 residues.

This sequence joins TRBV20-1 and TRBJ2-1; TRBD1 aligns across 7 bases. CDR1 DFQATT and CDR2 SNEGSKA come from the germline V gene (reference sequence). V dropped 0 bases and J dropped 2; count of bases not matched to a gene: 10. The CDR3 contains 17 residues. The CDR3 is CSARDPSRQGPYNEQFF. Here the CDR3 DNA reads TGCAGTGCTAGAGACCCCTCAAGACAGGGACCCTACAATGAGCAGTTCTTC.

This clonotype showed up many times. V and J are TRBV12-5 and TRBJ1-1; D is uncertain. Trimming pared 9 bases from V and 0 bases from J, leaving 8 bases between. This CDR3 spans 12 amino acids. Germline assignment: CDR1 LGHNT and CDR2 FRNRAP. The CDR3 nucleotides read TGTGCTAGCCGGACGGTGAACACTGAAGCTTTCTTT. This translates into CASRTVNTEAFF. Complete variable domain (other parts from reference TRBV12-5 and TRBJ1-1): DARVTQTPRHKVTEMGQEVTMRCQPILGHNTVFWYRQTMMQGLELLAYFRNRAPLDDSGMPKDRFSAEMPDATLATLKIQPSEPRDSAVYFCASRTVNTEAFFGQGTRLTVV.

The V and J genes are TRBV7-2 and TRBJ2-3, with 15 bases aligning to TRBD2. The length of the CDR3 is 18 residues. Germline CDR1 SGHTA, CDR2 FQGNSA. Trimming took 5 bases from V and 3 from J; bases not matched to a gene: 9. CDR3 amino acids: CASSPRTSGRARTDTQYF. The CDR3 coding sequence is TGTGCCAGCAGCCCGCGGACTAGCGGGAGGGCCAGGACAGATACGCAGTATTTT.

This clonotype appeared a few times. This chain uses TRBV12-3 or TRBV12-4 with TRBJ1-1; D gene uncertain. The V and J ends lost 5 bases and 0 bases respectively, with 7 bases between them. The CDR3 length is 13 residues. This CDR3 is CASSPPVNTEAFF. DNA of the CDR3: TGTGCCAGCAGTCCTCCCGTGAACACTGAAGCTTTCTTT.

As DNA, the CDR3 is TGTGCCATCAGCCACGGGACTAGCGGCTACAATGAGCAGTTCTTC. Protein: CAISHGTSGYNEQFF. This sequence joins TRBV10-3 and TRBJ2-1; 11 nucleotides agree with TRBD2. Germline trimming cut 6 bases from V and 3 bases from J; bases unmatched to any gene: 4. CDR1 is ENHRY, CDR2 SYGVKD, per germline. The CDR3 contains 15 residues.